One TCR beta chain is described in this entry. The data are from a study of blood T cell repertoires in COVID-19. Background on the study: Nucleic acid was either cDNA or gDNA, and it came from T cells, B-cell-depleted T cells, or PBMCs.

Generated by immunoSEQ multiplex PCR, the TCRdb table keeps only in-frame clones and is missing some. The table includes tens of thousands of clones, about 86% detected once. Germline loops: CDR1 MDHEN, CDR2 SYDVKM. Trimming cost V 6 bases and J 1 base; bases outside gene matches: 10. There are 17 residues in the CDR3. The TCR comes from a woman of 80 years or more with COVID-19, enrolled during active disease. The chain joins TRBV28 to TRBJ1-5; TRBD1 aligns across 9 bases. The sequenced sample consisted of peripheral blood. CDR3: CASSAGTGIRSNQPQHF. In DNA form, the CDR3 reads TGTGCCAGCAGCGCCGGGACAGGGATAAGGAGCAATCAGCCCCAGCATTTT.